This TCR beta chain stems from a study of cytomegalovirus exposure and HLA in healthy donors. Overall study context: A preliminary data release comprised roughly 80 million unique TCRs obtained from HLA-typed donors.

Germline V gene data show CDR1 as SEHNR and CDR2 as FQNEAQ (reference sequence). There are 12 residues in the CDR3. A remark on this clone: What it recognizes is unknown. An end of the junction does not agree with germline; a read error may underlie this.

The PCR ran on 60 Vbeta and 13 Jbeta primers. The protocol was immunoSEQ multiplex PCR, while the TCRdb copy is restricted to in-frame clones and leaves out a portion. Among about 160,000 clones, 81% were seen once, and the ten largest hold approximately 13%. Broader study findings: In a later analysis, parvovirus B19, influenza, CMV and Epstein-Barr virus appeared linked to several top co-occurrence clusters. Rarity marked most TCR sequences, yet some public TCRs occurred in many donors.

This chain joins TRBV7-9 and TRBJ2-7; no clear D gene. Material: PBMCs. This receptor was obtained from a woman aged 50 to 60 in good health and CMV-seronegative. The CDR3 nucleotides read TGTTCCAGCAGCCCTGGCACCTACGAGCAGTACTTC. Its protein product is CSSSPGTYEQYF.